This T cell receptor (beta chain) was sequenced for a study of PD-1 blockade in classical Hodgkin lymphoma. Whole-study findings and limits: Whoever responded completely had baseline diversity much like that seen in newly diagnosed patients. The origin of the repertoire differences remains undefined, with disease activity or prior therapy as possible causes. Significant TCR diversity gains by C4D1 occurred in CD4+ but not CD8+ cells.

Profiling relied on immunoSEQ multiplex PCR, and the TCRdb table lists in-frame clones only, not all of them. The data hold tens of thousands of clones, with about three quarters observed a single time. For this clone: No antigen is known for it. One end of the junction varies from germline; a read error may be responsible.

This sample's time point: cycle 4 day 1 (C4D1), after around six weeks of nivolumab. The patients all showed relapse after autologous stem cell transplantation, while their brentuximab vedotin exposure varied. CDR3 length: 15 residues. The germline CDR1 and CDR2 sequences are SSHAT and FNYEAQ (reference sequence). The specimen comprised peripheral blood mononuclear cells (PBMCs), sampled before the fourth cycle of nivolumab. This receptor was identified in a human donor with classical Hodgkin lymphoma. V is TRBV7-7 and J is TRBJ2-3, with D possibly TRBD1 on 5 matching bases. The DNA for the CDR3 is TGTGCTAGCAGCTTAGGGGTCCTAGGGTCAGATACGCAGTATTTT. This encodes CASSLGVLGSDTQYF.